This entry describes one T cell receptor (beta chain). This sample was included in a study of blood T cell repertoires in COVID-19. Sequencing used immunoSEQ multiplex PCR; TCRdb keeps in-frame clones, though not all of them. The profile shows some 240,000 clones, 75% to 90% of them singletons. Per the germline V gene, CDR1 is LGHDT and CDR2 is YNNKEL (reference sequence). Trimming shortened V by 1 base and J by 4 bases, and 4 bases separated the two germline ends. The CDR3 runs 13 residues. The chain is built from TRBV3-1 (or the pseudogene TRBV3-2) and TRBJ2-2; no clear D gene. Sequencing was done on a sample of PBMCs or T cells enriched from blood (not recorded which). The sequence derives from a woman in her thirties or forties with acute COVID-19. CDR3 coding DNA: TGTGCCAGCAGCCAAGGTAGCACCGGGGAGCTGTTTTTT. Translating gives CASSQGSTGELFF.